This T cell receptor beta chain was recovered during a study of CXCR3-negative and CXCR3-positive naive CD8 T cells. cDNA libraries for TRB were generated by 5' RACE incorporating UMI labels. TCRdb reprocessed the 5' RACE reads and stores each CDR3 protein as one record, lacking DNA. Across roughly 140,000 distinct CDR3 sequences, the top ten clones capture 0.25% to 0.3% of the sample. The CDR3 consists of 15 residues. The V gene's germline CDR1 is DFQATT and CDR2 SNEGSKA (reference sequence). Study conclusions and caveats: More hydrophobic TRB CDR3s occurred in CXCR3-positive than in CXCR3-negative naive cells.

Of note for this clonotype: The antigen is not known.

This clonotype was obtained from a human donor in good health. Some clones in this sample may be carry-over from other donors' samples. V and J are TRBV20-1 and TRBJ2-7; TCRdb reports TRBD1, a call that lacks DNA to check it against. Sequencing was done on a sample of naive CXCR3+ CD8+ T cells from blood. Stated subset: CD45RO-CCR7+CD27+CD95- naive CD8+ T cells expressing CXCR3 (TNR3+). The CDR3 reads CSASDRDRGLSEQYF.